This TCR beta chain is from a study of Ad26.COV2.S vaccination and SARS-CoV-2 variants (dated by TCRdb to 2020 to 2023). As for the study more broadly: Donors in the vaccine arm were drawn from COV1001, a multicentre, randomized, double-blind, placebo-controlled phase I-IIa trial testing Ad26.COV2.S in healthy adults. TCRbeta repertoire sequencing served as the tool for gauging how specific and how broad the SARS-CoV-2-reactive T cell receptors were following Ad26.COV2.S vaccination. Investigators remained blinded to trial group allocation during experiments and outcome assessment. Ad26.COV2.S was administered intramuscularly at 5 x 10^10 or 1 x 10^11 viral particles, either as a single shot or as two shots given 56 days apart. A total of 32 samples were included in the TCR-sequenced set, comprising 19 Ad26.COV2.S vaccine recipients, 5 placebo recipients and 8 SARS-CoV-2 convalescent individuals. Participants in the trial were split at random into five groups of five each, receiving low-dose or high-dose Ad26.COV2.S once or twice, or else placebo on both occasions.

The sample's treatment or condition label, in plain terms: roughly 20 received Ad26.COV2.S at low or high dose, single or two shots; about 5 received placebo; per-sample allocation not given. Repertoires of vaccine and placebo recipients were sequenced from samples taken on day 63 after the first injection. In Cohort 1b, more than 20 adults aged 18-55 years were enrolled at a single site in Boston, USA, between 29 July and 7 August 2020. Ad26.COV2.S was a replication-incompetent adenovirus type 26 vector that expressed a prefusion-stabilized SARS-CoV-2 spike protein derived from the original Wuhan strain. Paper-wide results and their limitations: Higher spike-specific TCR breadth was observed in Ad26.COV2.S recipients than in placebo recipients (P = 0.0014). Comparable non-spike TCR breadth was observed between vaccine and placebo recipients, consistent with only spike being contained in the vaccine. After vaccination, spike-specific CD8+ and CD4+ T cell responses were reported to show substantial breadth. The authors noted that total T cell responses may have been underestimated by the TCR breadth and depth analyses. The study lacked the statistical power to compare responses across vaccine doses or regimens.

Via the germline V gene (reference sequence), CDR1 is GTSNPN and CDR2 SVGIG. From the cysteine up to the phenylalanine, the CDR3 has a length of 13 residues. Left in the record is the CDR3 DNA by itself, 39 bases read in frame from the first base. V loses 1 base, J loses 6 bases, and the germline ends lie 9 bases apart. TCRbeta CDR3 regions were sequenced with the immunoSEQ Assay. After extraction, genomic DNA underwent amplification by bias-controlled multiplex PCR, followed by high-throughput sequencing. The published analysis was carried out like this. To quantify the absolute abundance of each unique TCRbeta CDR3 region, sequences were collapsed and filtered. Usable DNA was measured by amplifying reference genes present in all nucleated cells, and TCRbeta template counts were normalized to that usable DNA to estimate T cell fraction. Repertoire TCRs were annotated as SARS-CoV-2-specific by exact matching of V gene, CDR3 amino acid sequence and J gene to a known reactive TCR set. The reference SARS-CoV-2 TCR set came from MIRA and was filtered for enrichment in COVID-19-positive ImmuneCODE repertoires, removing public or cross-reactive TCRs. Based on the MIRA antigens, annotated TCRs were further analysed at the level of specific ORF or position within ORF. Depth was the summed frequency of annotated unique rearrangements, while breadth was defined as annotated unique rearrangements over total unique productive rearrangements. Two-sided Wilcoxon rank-sum tests were used to compare TCR breadth between groups. TCRdb's version of the immuneACCESS table is confined to in-frame rearrangements and falls short of the full clone set. An unresolved V gene accounts for under half of the shortfall where checked; the remainder is of unknown origin. V and J calls and clone size are copied from that table; D and trimming were computed from the DNA. The sample has around 320,000 clones on record, about 86% of them singletons. The ten largest clones add up to around 1.9% of the sample.

Turning to this clone: Its specific antigen is unknown. There are no base qualities to consult, and no much larger clone falls within one base.

The V gene is TRBV30 and the J gene is TRBJ1-4; the D gene is perhaps TRBD1, from 5 matching bases. Sequencing used peripheral blood, obtained in a trial of Ad26.COV2.S vaccine versus placebo. This sequence was found in a person aged 18-65 years who received the Ad26.COV2.S COVID-19 vaccine or a placebo. The CDR3 reads CAWSGGGYEKLFF. The nucleotide sequence is TGTGCCTGGAGTGGGGGGGGGTATGAAAAACTGTTTTTT.